Listed here are 3 T cell receptor beta chains from one sample, sequenced in a study of blood T cell repertoires in COVID-19. Only in-frame clones appear in the TCRdb table, and some are missing; sequencing was by immunoSEQ multiplex PCR. Found here are a few hundred thousand clones, approximately 86% of them singletons; the top ten hold about 4.2%. The specimen was PBMCs or T cells enriched from blood (not recorded which). Source of these receptors: a woman aged 40 to 50 with acute COVID-19.

V usage is TRBV19 and J usage is TRBJ2-1, with 7 nucleotides matching TRBD2. Germline assignment: CDR1 LNHDA and CDR2 SQIVND (reference sequence). Trimming at V came to 7 bases and at J to 7 bases, leaving 16 bases not matched to a gene. This CDR3 is 16 amino acids long. CDR3 nucleotide sequence: TGTGCCAGTACCCTTGTGGCTAGCGGTTGGGAAAATGAGCAGTTCTTC. This translates into CASTLVASGWENEQFF.

This clone showed up just once. CDR3 sequence reads: CASSHAYSYNEQFF. CDR3 DNA sequence: TGTGCCAGCAGTCACGCCTACTCCTACAATGAGCAGTTCTTC. The chain employs TRBV28 and TRBJ2-1; D call uncertain. Germline V lookup: CDR1 MDHEN, CDR2 SYDVKM. V was clipped by 5 bases and J by 0 bases, with 8 bases between them. CDR3 length: 14 amino acids.

The chain combines TRBV27 with TRBJ2-7, with a possible D match to TRBD2 (6 bases). Germline loops: CDR1 MNHEY, CDR2 SMNVEV (reference sequence). The ends were cut back, 5 bases at V and 10 bases at J, with 18 bases in the middle. This CDR3 contains 13 residues. This CDR3 is CASSQNREREQYF. The CDR3 coding sequence is TGTGCCAGCAGTCAGAACCGGGAGAGAGAACAGTACTTC.